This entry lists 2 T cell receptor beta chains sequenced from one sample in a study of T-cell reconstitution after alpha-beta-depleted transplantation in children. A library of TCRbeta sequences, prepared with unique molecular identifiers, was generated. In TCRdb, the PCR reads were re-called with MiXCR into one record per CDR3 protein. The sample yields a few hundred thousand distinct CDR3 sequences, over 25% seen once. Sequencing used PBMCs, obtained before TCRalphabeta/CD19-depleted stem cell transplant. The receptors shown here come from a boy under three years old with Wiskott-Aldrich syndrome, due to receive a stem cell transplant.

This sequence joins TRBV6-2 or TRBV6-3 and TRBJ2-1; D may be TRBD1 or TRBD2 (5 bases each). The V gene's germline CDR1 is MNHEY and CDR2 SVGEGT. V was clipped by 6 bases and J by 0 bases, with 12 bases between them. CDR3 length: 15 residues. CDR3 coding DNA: TGTGCCAGCAGACCCCTGAGGGGCTCCTACAATGAGCAGTTCTTC. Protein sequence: CASRPLRGSYNEQFF.

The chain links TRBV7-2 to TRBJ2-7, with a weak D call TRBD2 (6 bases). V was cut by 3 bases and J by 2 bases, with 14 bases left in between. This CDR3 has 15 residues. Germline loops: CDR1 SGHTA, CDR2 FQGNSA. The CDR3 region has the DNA TGTGCCAGCAGCTTTTTCGGGAGCGGTCCCTACGAGCAGTACTTC. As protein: CASSFFGSGPYEQYF.